This T cell receptor (beta chain) was recorded in a study of CD8 T cells in Susac syndrome. Germline loops: CDR1 MNHEY, CDR2 SMNVEV (reference sequence). The ends lost 6 bases at V and 6 bases at J; junction bases unmatched: 6. The CDR3 runs 14 residues. An amount of RNA that ranged from 0.5 to 1 ug was reverse transcribed with random hexamers. MiXCR, applied by TCRdb to the immunoSEQ multiplex PCR reads, yields one record per CDR3 protein. The top ten clones hold roughly 0.24% of a sample with more than 55,000 distinct CDR3 sequences, 95% of them seen once. From blood CD8+ and CD4+ T cells, the TCR beta chain was sequenced.

The TCR sequence derives from a human donor in good health. Sequencing was carried out using CD8+ T cells from PBMCs. The chain employs TRBV27 and TRBJ2-2; 8 positions agree with TRBD1. The CDR3 coding sequence is TGTGCCAGCAGGCCGGACAGGGCAGCCGGGGAGCTGTTTTTT. It specifies CASRPDRAAGELFF.